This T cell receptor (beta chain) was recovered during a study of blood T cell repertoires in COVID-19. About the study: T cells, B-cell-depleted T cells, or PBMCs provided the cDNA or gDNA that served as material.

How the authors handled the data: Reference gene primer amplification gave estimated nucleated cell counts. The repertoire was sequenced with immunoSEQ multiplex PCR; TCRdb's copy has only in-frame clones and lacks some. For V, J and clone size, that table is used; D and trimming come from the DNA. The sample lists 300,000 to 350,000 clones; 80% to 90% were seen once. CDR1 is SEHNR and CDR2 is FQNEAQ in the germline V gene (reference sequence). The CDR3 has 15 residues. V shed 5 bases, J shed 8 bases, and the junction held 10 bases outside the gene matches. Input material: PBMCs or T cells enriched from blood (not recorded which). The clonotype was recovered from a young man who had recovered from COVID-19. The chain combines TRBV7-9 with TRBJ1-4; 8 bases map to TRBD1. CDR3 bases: TGTGCCAGCAGCCTAAGTCGACAGGGGAGCGAAAAACTGTTTTTT. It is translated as CASSLSRQGSEKLFF.